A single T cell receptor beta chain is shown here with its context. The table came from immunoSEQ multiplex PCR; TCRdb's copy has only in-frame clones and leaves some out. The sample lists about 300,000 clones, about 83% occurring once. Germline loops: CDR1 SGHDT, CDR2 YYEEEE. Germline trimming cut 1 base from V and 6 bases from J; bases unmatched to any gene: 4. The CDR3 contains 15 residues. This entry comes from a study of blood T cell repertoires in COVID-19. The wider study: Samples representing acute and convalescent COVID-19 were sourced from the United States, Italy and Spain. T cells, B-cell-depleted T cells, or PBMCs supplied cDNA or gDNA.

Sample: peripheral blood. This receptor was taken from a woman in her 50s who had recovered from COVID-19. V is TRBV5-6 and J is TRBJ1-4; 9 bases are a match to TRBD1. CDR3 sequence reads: CASSLRGTGYEKLFF. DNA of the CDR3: TGTGCCAGCAGCTTGAGGGGGACAGGGTATGAAAAACTGTTTTTT. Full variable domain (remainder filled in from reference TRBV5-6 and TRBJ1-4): DAGVTQSPTHLIKTRGQQVTLRCSPKSGHDTVSWYQQALGQGPQFIFQYYEEEERQRGNFPDRFSGHQFPNYSSELNVNALLLGDSALYLCASSLRGTGYEKLFFGSGTQLSVL.